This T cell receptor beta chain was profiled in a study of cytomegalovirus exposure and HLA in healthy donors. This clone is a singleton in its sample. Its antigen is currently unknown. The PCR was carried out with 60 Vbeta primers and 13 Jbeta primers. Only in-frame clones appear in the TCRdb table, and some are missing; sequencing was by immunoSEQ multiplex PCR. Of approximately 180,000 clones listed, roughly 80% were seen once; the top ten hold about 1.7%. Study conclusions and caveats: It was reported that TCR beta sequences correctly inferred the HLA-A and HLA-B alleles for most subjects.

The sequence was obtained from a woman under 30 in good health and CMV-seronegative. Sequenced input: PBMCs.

CDR3 nucleotide sequence: TGCAGCGTCCGGGACAGGGCGGAGAACTATGGCTACACCTTC. It encodes CSVRDRAENYGYTF. The V gene is TRBV29-1, the J gene TRBJ1-2; 9 bases are shared with TRBD1. J gave up 2 bases and V 6 bases, and 7 bases lay outside the gene matches. Germline V gene data show CDR1 as SQVTM and CDR2 as ANQGSEA. The CDR3 has 14 amino acids.